This T cell receptor (beta chain) comes out of a study of T cell responses to AZD1222 COVID-19 vaccine. Germline V gene sequence: CDR1 MNHEY, CDR2 SMNVEV (reference sequence). The CDR3 consists of 15 residues. V was pared by 4 bases and J by 8 bases, with 20 bases between. Measured with immunoSEQ multiplex PCR; TCRdb has only the in-frame clones, and not every one. The table includes around 140,000 clones, more than 70% detected once. Findings and limits, study-wide: Just six people given AZD1222 tested seropositive at baseline. Clonal diversity may have been underestimated in mostly white British donors. Spike-specific TCR breadth and depth grew following two AZD1222 doses. As reported, nearly half of all spike-specific TCRs target variant regions that are unmutated.

For this clone: Its specificity is not known.

Material: peripheral blood, obtained on day 0 of AZD1222 vaccination. This sequence was found in an adult in good health. The genes are TRBV27 and TRBJ1-2; D gene ambiguous. The CDR3 DNA sequence: TGTGCCAGCAGTTCCCCCGGTTTGAATCCGCGGGGCTACACCTTC. Its protein product is CASSSPGLNPRGYTF.